The clone carrying this T cell receptor (beta chain) was detected a few times. The record originates from a study of T cell repertoires in cytomegalovirus infection. Using its own MiXCR run on the reads, TCRdb lists one record per CDR3 protein. This table holds about 320,000 distinct CDR3 sequences, 9.5% found once. Germline CDR1 reads ENHRY; CDR2 reads SYGVKD. Deletions cut 3 bases from V and 3 bases from J, with 12 bases between. The CDR3 length is 15 residues. The V and J genes are TRBV10-3 and TRBJ1-5; D ambiguous. The sequencing sample was made of PBMCs. This receptor was taken from a human donor in good health (CMV status not recorded). Some clones in this sample may be carry-over from other donors' samples. CDR3 loop: CAISDGLAFNQPQHF. The CDR3 DNA reads as TGTGCCATCAGTGACGGGCTTGCCTTCAATCAGCCCCAGCATTTT.